This TCR beta chain was recovered during a study of blood T cell repertoires in COVID-19. Background on the study: Samples came from the United States, Italy and Spain, spanning acute and convalescent COVID-19. Sources were T cells, B-cell-depleted T cells, or PBMCs; the material itself was cDNA or gDNA.

Trimming took 5 bases from V and 2 from J; bases not matched to a gene: 9. The CDR3 extends over 17 amino acids. Germline CDR1 and CDR2: SEHNR and FQNEAQ (reference sequence). Study processing details: Nucleated cell number was recorded as an estimate derived from reference gene primer amplification. Measured with immunoSEQ multiplex PCR; TCRdb has only the in-frame clones, and not every one. That table furnishes V, J and clone size, whereas the DNA furnished D and trimming. The table lists 200,000 to 300,000 clones, 84% of them singletons, with 3.5% to 4.5% in the top ten. This clonotype was sampled from a middle-aged man with acute or convalescent COVID-19. Specimen: peripheral blood. The V and J genes are TRBV7-9 and TRBJ2-1; 10 positions agree with TRBD2. The CDR3 loop reads CASSLSSGRWAYNEQFF. CDR3 sequence (DNA): TGTGCCAGCAGCCTCAGTAGCGGGAGGTGGGCCTACAATGAGCAGTTCTTC.